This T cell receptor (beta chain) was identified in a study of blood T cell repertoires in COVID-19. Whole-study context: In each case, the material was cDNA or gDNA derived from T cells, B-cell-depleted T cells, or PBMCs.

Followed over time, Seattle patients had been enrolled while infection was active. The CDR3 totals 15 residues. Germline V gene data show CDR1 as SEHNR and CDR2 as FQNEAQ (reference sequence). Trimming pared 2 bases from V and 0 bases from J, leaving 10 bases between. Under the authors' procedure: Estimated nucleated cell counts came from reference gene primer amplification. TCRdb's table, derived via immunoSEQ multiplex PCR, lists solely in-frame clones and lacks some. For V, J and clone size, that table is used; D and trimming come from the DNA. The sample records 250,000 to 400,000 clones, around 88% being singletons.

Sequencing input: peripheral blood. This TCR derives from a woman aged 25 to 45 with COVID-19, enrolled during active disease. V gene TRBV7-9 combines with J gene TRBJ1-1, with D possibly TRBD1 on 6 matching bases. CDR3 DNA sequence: TGTGCCAGCAGCTTAAGCCAGGGGATGAACACTGAAGCTTTCTTT. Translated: CASSLSQGMNTEAFF.